This is a list of T cell receptor beta chains from one sample in a study of PD-L1 blockade in urothelial cancer. Profiled with immunoSEQ multiplex PCR; TCRdb holds only in-frame clones, not every one. The top ten hold about 2.4% of the sample, which has about 130,000 clones, 86% seen once. Here the sequenced sample was PBMCs, taken around atezolizumab (anti-PD-L1) treatment. Every receptor here comes from a middle-aged man with urothelial cancer. Both conserved end residues are part of each CDR3. D genes are given only for firm matches. Not all rows give a size; the values are once, few, many and, for expanded clones, a class.

D	size	V	J	CDR3	DNA
NA	NA	TRBV28	TRBJ2-3	CASSLLGGGTQYF	TGTGCCAGCAGTTTATTAGGGGGGGGTACGCAGTATTTT
NA	NA	TRBV30	TRBJ1-1	CAWSSPGWGTEAFF	TGTGCCTGGAGTTCGCCAGGGTGGGGAACTGAAGCTTTCTTT
NA	once	TRBV5-5	TRBJ1-2	CASSLGGANYGYTF	TGTGCCAGCAGCTTGGGGGGAGCAAACTATGGCTACACCTTC
NA	many	TRBV5-1	TRBJ2-1	CASRWGPGLDNEQFF	TGCGCCAGCCGATGGGGTCCAGGGCTCGACAATGAGCAGTTCTTC
NA	NA	TRBV11-1	TRBJ2-3	CASSPGRQGTDTQYF	TGTGCCAGCAGCCCGGGAAGACAGGGCACAGATACGCAGTATTTT
NA	NA	TRBV6-5	TRBJ1-2	CASRFGGDYGYTF	TGTGCCAGCAGGTTCGGAGGGGACTATGGCTACACCTTC
TRBD2	NA	TRBV27	TRBJ2-1	CASSLSWEASGSSYNEQFF	TGTGCCAGCAGTTTATCGTGGGAGGCTAGCGGGAGCTCCTACAATGAGCAGTTCTTC
NA	NA	TRBV5-6	TRBJ2-2	CASTLGLQGQLGTGELFF	TGTGCCAGCACCCTAGGCCTACAGGGTCAGTTGGGGACCGGGGAGCTGTTTTTT
NA	NA	TRBV6-6	TRBJ2-3	CASSRSMSTDTQYF	TGTGCCAGCAGTCGGAGCATGAGTACAGATACGCAGTATTTT
NA	NA	TRBV9	TRBJ2-5	CASNRETFQETQYF	TGTGCCAGTAATCGGGAGACCTTTCAAGAGACCCAGTACTTC
NA	NA	TRBV14	TRBJ2-1	CASSQAWAGYNEQFF	TGTGCCAGCAGCCAAGCTTGGGCGGGGTACAATGAGCAGTTCTTC
TRBD1	NA	TRBV9	TRBJ1-1	CASSATGQANTEAFF	TGTGCCAGCAGCGCCACGGGACAGGCGAACACTGAAGCTTTCTTT
NA	NA	TRBV5-6	TRBJ2-7	CASSRDTRSYEQYF	TGTGCCAGCAGCCGGGACACGCGCTCCTACGAGCAGTACTTC
NA	once	TRBV7-9	TRBJ2-7	CASSQIPAHEQYF	TGTGCCAGCAGCCAGATCCCCGCCCACGAGCAGTACTTC
TRBD1	NA	TRBV29-1	TRBJ2-2	CSVGQGTNTGELFF	TGCAGCGTCGGACAGGGCACGAACACCGGGGAGCTGTTTTTT
TRBD2	NA	TRBV9	TRBJ2-3	CASSVAVTSGSADTQYF	TGTGCCAGCAGCGTAGCTGTGACTAGCGGGAGTGCAGATACGCAGTATTTT
NA	once	TRBV19	TRBJ2-5	CASSGSGAYGETQYF	TGTGCCAGTAGTGGGTCGGGAGCGTATGGAGAGACCCAGTACTTC
NA	NA	TRBV7-9	TRBJ2-3	CASSRTVTDTQYF	TGTGCCAGCAGCCGCACGGTCACAGATACGCAGTATTTT
TRBD1	NA	TRBV28	TRBJ2-5	CASSLRQGVQETQYF	TGTGCCAGCAGTTTAAGACAGGGGGTCCAAGAGACCCAGTACTTC
NA	once	TRBV6-6	TRBJ1-1	CASSYFGGDEAFF	TGTGCCAGCAGTTACTTTGGAGGAGATGAAGCTTTCTTT
NA	NA	TRBV5-1	TRBJ2-4	CASSSHSSAKNIQYF	TGCGCCAGCAGCTCTCACTCTTCAGCCAAAAACATTCAGTACTTC
TRBD2	NA	TRBV9	TRBJ2-1	CASSSRPSGGLTYNEQFF	TGTGCCAGCAGCTCCCGGCCTAGCGGGGGCTTAACCTACAATGAGCAGTTCTTC
NA	NA	TRBV30	TRBJ1-4	CAWREQGIPNEKLFF	TGTGCCTGGAGAGAACAGGGCATCCCTAATGAAAAACTGTTTTTT
TRBD1	once	TRBV30	TRBJ1-2	CAWGMGQGMNYGYTF	TGTGCCTGGGGTATGGGACAGGGTATGAACTATGGCTACACCTTC
TRBD1	NA	TRBV25-1	TRBJ1-2	CASTPTGTFGYTF	TGTGCCAGCACTCCGACAGGGACCTTTGGCTACACCTTC
TRBD1	NA	TRBV2	TRBJ1-3	CASSGDRGKGNTIYF	TGTGCCAGCAGTGGAGACAGGGGGAAAGGAAACACCATATATTTT
NA	NA	TRBV6-5	TRBJ2-1	CASRGAGRYNEQFF	TGTGCCAGCAGGGGTGCGGGCAGATACAATGAGCAGTTCTTC
TRBD2	NA	TRBV6-1	TRBJ2-7	CASRPKLAGVDEQYF	TGTGCCAGCCGACCGAAACTAGCGGGAGTGGACGAGCAGTACTTC
TRBD1	NA	TRBV29-1	TRBJ2-2	CSYGQGSGELFF	TGCAGCTACGGACAGGGGTCCGGGGAGCTGTTTTTT
TRBD1	NA	TRBV28	TRBJ1-5	CASSLRARGEHF	TGTGCCAGCAGTTTACGGGCCAGGGGGGAGCATTTT
TRBD2	NA	TRBV5-4	TRBJ2-1	CASSPGLAGGYRVEQFF	TGTGCCAGCAGCCCCGGACTAGCGGGAGGCTACCGGGTTGAGCAGTTCTTC
TRBD1	NA	TRBV18	TRBJ2-4	CASSPAGGKNIQYF	TGTGCCAGCTCACCAGCAGGGGGCAAAAACATTCAGTACTTC
TRBD2	NA	TRBV11-2	TRBJ2-7	CASSSARGGAFYEQYF	TGTGCCAGCAGCTCCGCCCGGGGGGGGGCCTTCTACGAGCAGTACTTC
NA	NA	TRBV4-1	TRBJ2-6	CASSQVLGALESGTNVLTF	TGCGCCAGCAGCCAGGTTCTGGGGGCGCTCGAATCTGGGACCAACGTCCTGACTTTC
TRBD2	NA	TRBV4-2	TRBJ2-7	CASSPGLAAAYEQYF	TGTGCCAGCAGCCCCGGACTAGCGGCCGCCTACGAGCAGTACTTC
TRBD1	few	TRBV18	TRBJ2-5	CASSRRQGVQETQYF	TGTGCCAGCTCACGACGACAGGGTGTCCAAGAGACCCAGTACTTC
NA	NA	TRBV7-6	TRBJ1-6	CASSLRQANSPLHF	TGTGCCAGCAGCTTACGACAGGCGAATTCACCCCTCCACTTT
TRBD2	NA	TRBV5-8	TRBJ2-1	CASSGELATYNEQFF	TGTGCCAGCAGCGGGGAACTAGCGACTTACAATGAGCAGTTCTTC
TRBD1	NA	TRBV7-9	TRBJ2-7	CASSPRTGTYEQYF	TGTGCCAGCAGCCCCCGGACAGGAACCTACGAGCAGTACTTC
TRBD1	few	TRBV18	TRBJ1-4	CASSPTGGGEKLFF	TGTGCCAGCTCACCGACAGGGGGAGGCGAAAAACTGTTTTTT
TRBD1	NA	TRBV28	TRBJ1-1	CASSGTARAAFF	TGTGCCAGCAGTGGGACAGCGCGGGCGGCTTTCTTT
TRBD2	NA	TRBV6-5	TRBJ2-3	CASSYSSGRTDTQYF	TGTGCCAGCAGTTACTCAAGCGGGAGAACAGATACGCAGTATTTT
NA	NA	TRBV18	TRBJ2-7	CASSPLGQSYEQYF	TGTGCCAGCTCGCCTTTAGGACAGTCCTACGAGCAGTACTTC